What follows are 6 T cell receptor beta chains derived from one specimen sequenced in a study of post-analysis software for immune sequencing data. Regarding the study as a whole: Patients used five TRBV segments, including TRBV5-6, TRBV5-1 and TRBV20-1, more often than controls.

For these receptors, no antigen is known. Unique molecular identifiers had been added to the TCR beta cDNA libraries. TCRdb reprocessed the PCR reads with MiXCR, giving one entry per CDR3 protein. The profile covers around 700,000 distinct CDR3 sequences, with roughly three fifths appearing a single time and roughly 12% taken by the ten largest. The sample was blood. The receptors come from a girl aged 2-10 years with multiple sclerosis.

The CDR3 DNA is TGTGCCAGCAGCGTCCGGGACGGTGCCTGCGAGCAGTACTTC. As protein: CASSVRDGACEQYF. The V gene is TRBV7-9, the J gene TRBJ2-5; either TRBD1 or TRBD2 may fit D (5 bases each). The DNA end lines up better with TRBJ2-7; the J call may be wrong. This CDR3 has 14 residues. Germline V gives CDR1 SEHNR, CDR2 FQNEAQ (reference sequence).

This clonotype was seen just once. The J gene is TRBJ1-5, the V gene TRBV15; D is unclear. Trimming took 0 bases from V and 7 from J, leaving 19 bases between them. In germline, CDR1 is LNHNV, CDR2 YYDKDF (reference sequence). The CDR3 sequence is 17 residues long. For the CDR3, the DNA is TGTGCCACCAGCAGAGACCCGAGCAATGGTAGGCAGCAGCCCCAGCATTTT. It encodes CATSRDPSNGRQQPQHF.

In this sample, this clonotype turned up many times. The V gene is TRBV20-1, the J gene TRBJ2-5; D ambiguous. This CDR3 comprises 10 residues. Trimming removed 2 bases at V and 4 bases at J, with 2 bases between. Per the germline V gene, CDR1 is DFQATT and CDR2 is SNEGSKA (reference sequence). CDR3 loop: CSARRETQYF. The DNA for the CDR3 is TGCAGTGCTAGAAGAGAGACCCAGTACTTC.

The gene calls are TRBV11-2 and TRBJ1-2; maybe TRBD1 (6 bases). Per germline, CDR1 SGHAT and CDR2 FQNNGV. The CDR3 spans 16 residues. V was pared by 6 bases and J by 2 bases, with 19 bases between. The CDR3 spells CASRSLNRAVNYGYTF. The CDR3 DNA reads TGTGCCAGCAGATCGCTCAACAGGGCAGTAAACTATGGCTACACCTTC.

This clonotype occurred once. This rearrangement joins TRBV3-1 to TRBJ1-2; maybe TRBD1 (5 bases). Per the germline V gene, CDR1 is LGHDT and CDR2 is YNNKEL (reference sequence). V lost 5 bases to trimming and J lost 7 bases, with 17 bases between them. This CDR3 has 14 residues. CDR3 nucleotide sequence: TGTGCCAGCAGCATCAAGCGGGGCAGGAGTGGCTACACCTTC. It is translated as CASSIKRGRSGYTF.

The CDR3 reads CASSLALGQGAADTQYF. CDR3 nucleotides: TGTGCCAGCAGTTTAGCGCTGGGACAGGGGGCGGCAGATACGCAGTATTTT. The V gene is TRBV12-3 or TRBV12-4, the J gene TRBJ2-3, with 12 nucleotides matching TRBD1. The CDR3 spans 17 residues. Trimming removed 0 bases from V and 4 bases from J; junction bases left unmatched: 5.